These T cell receptor beta chains were read from a single sample in a study of T cell responses to AZD1222 COVID-19 vaccine. This table comes from immunoSEQ multiplex PCR, and its TCRdb copy is limited to in-frame clones, with some not included. The data hold fewer than 120,000 clones, with around 89% observed a single time. The sample in question was peripheral blood, obtained on day 0 of AZD1222 vaccination. These receptor sequences come from an adult in good health. CDR3s include the opening cysteine and the closing phenylalanine or tryptophan. The order of the fields is D gene, V gene, clone size, J gene, CDR3 DNA, CDR3 protein. D genes are given only for firm matches. Some rows mark clone size as missing; the rest say once, few, many or name a class of expanded clone.

TRBD1,TRBV19,few,TRBJ1-2,TGTGCCAGTAGTATAGGATTGGGGGACAGCTCCCGCTACACCTTC,CASSIGLGDSSRYTF
NA,TRBV11-2,NA,TRBJ1-1,TGTGCCAGCAGCTACCCGACAGCGAACACTGAAGCTTTCTTT,CASSYPTANTEAFF
NA,TRBV7-6,NA,TRBJ1-1,TGTGCCAGCAGCTTAGCAGGAGCCATGAACACTGAAGCTTTCTTT,CASSLAGAMNTEAFF
NA,TRBV7-8,NA,TRBJ1-6,TGTGCCAGCAGCCTTAGCACGACCTATAATTCACCCCTCCACTTT,CASSLSTTYNSPLHF
TRBD1,TRBV3-1/TRBV3-2,NA,TRBJ1-2,TGTGCCAGCAGCCAAAGGACAGGGTCGGACGGCTACACCTTC,CASSQRTGSDGYTF
NA,TRBV12-3/TRBV12-4,NA,TRBJ1-1,TGTGCCAGCAGCCCCTCCCCTAACACTGAAGCTTTCTTT,CASSPSPNTEAFF
TRBD1,TRBV10-2,NA,TRBJ1-6,TGCGCCAGCACCCGCACACCCGGGACAGGGCAAAGGTCACCCCTCCACTTT,CASTRTPGTGQRSPLHF
NA,TRBV27,NA,TRBJ1-2,TGTGCCAGCAGTTCACAGGGTGCTATGGGCTACACCTTC,CASSSQGAMGYTF
NA,TRBV19,NA,TRBJ2-7,TGTGCCAGTAGTATAGACGGCGGCCTCTACGAGCAGTACTTC,CASSIDGGLYEQYF
TRBD1,TRBV6-1,NA,TRBJ1-2,TGTGCCAGCAGTGAATTGGCTGGGGACAGGGCATATGGCTACACCTTC,CASSELAGDRAYGYTF
NA,TRBV6-2/TRBV6-3,NA,TRBJ2-6,TGTGCCAGCAGTGGTTCAGGGGTCGGGGCCAACGTCCTGACTTTC,CASSGSGVGANVLTF
TRBD2,TRBV4-1,NA,TRBJ2-4,TGCGCCAGCAGCCAATCACTAGCGGGCCCACGGGTAGTGCGGCCAGCCAAAAACATTCAGTACTTC,CASSQSLAGPRVVRPAKNIQYF
NA,TRBV11-1,NA,TRBJ2-7,TGTGCCAGCAGCCCCCAGTTCGACTTTAACTCCTACGAGCAGTACTTC,CASSPQFDFNSYEQYF
NA,TRBV4-1,NA,TRBJ1-1,TGCGCCAGCAGAAACCTTGGGAACACTGAAGCTTTCTTT,CASRNLGNTEAFF
TRBD1,TRBV5-1,NA,TRBJ2-7,TGCGCCAGCGGTGTGTGGACAGGGGGTGTCTACGAGCAGTACTTC,CASGVWTGGVYEQYF
NA,TRBV24-1,NA,TRBJ1-5,TGTGCCACCAGTTCGGACAGTTATCAGCCCCAGCATTTT,CATSSDSYQPQHF
TRBD2,TRBV7-8,NA,TRBJ2-7,TGTGCCAGCAGCTTAGTGAGCGGGAGTACGAACGAGCAGTACTTC,CASSLVSGSTNEQYF
NA,TRBV12-3/TRBV12-4,NA,TRBJ1-6,TGTGCCACCATTGGTGAGGTTGGGTCACCCCTCCACTTT,CATIGEVGSPLHF
NA,TRBV2,NA,TRBJ1-1,TGTGCCAGTAAAGGGACTGAGGGCACTGAAGCTTTCTTT,CASKGTEGTEAFF
TRBD1,TRBV4-1,NA,TRBJ2-7,TGCGCCAGCAGCCAAGGTTTCAGGACAGGGGAAAAGGAGCAGTACTTC,CASSQGFRTGEKEQYF
NA,TRBV5-1,NA,TRBJ2-2,TGCGCCAGCAGCTTGGAGCCTAGCCGACTTGGGACCGGGGAGCTGTTTTTT,CASSLEPSRLGTGELFF
TRBD1,TRBV5-5,NA,TRBJ2-1,TGTGCCAGCAGCTTGGGACAGGGTTTGAATGAGCAGTTCTTC,CASSLGQGLNEQFF
NA,TRBV4-1,NA,TRBJ1-5,TGCGCCAGCAGCCAAGAGGCCAGGAACGGAAATCAGCCCCAGCATTTT,CASSQEARNGNQPQHF
NA,TRBV5-1,NA,TRBJ2-1,TGCGCCAGCAGGCGTCTGGGGGTTTACAATGAGCAGTTCTTC,CASRRLGVYNEQFF
NA,TRBV10-1,few,TRBJ1-1,TGCGCCAGCAGTGAGAGGGGACATGGACCCACTGAAGCTTTCTTT,CASSERGHGPTEAFF
TRBD1,TRBV7-9,NA,TRBJ2-2,TGTGCCAGCAGACAGGGACAGTCGAACACCGGGGAGCTGTTTTTT,CASRQGQSNTGELFF
NA,TRBV6-2/TRBV6-3,NA,TRBJ1-1,TGTGCCAGCAGTTACTCGGGGGACTCGAACACTGAAGCTTTCTTT,CASSYSGDSNTEAFF
NA,TRBV5-1,NA,TRBJ2-1,TGCGCCAGCAGCTTGGTGGGGTCAGGGACTGTAGGAAATGAGCAGTTCTTC,CASSLVGSGTVGNEQFF
NA,TRBV7-9,NA,TRBJ1-2,TGTGCCAGCAGCTTAGGGGGGTCATCGAACTATGGCTACACCTTC,CASSLGGSSNYGYTF
NA,TRBV6-5,NA,TRBJ2-2,TGTGCCAGCATAAAAAGAGGGAACACCGGGGAGCTGTTTTTT,CASIKRGNTGELFF
TRBD2,TRBV27,NA,TRBJ2-7,TGTGCCAGCAGTTACCGGGAGGGCTACGAGCAGTACTTC,CASSYREGYEQYF
NA,TRBV5-6,NA,TRBJ2-7,TGTGCCAGCAGCACGGGACCCCCGGTGCAGTACTTC,CASSTGPPVQYF
NA,TRBV4-1,NA,TRBJ2-7,TGCGCCAGCAGCCAGCAGGAGAGCTCCTACGAGCAGTACTTC,CASSQQESSYEQYF
TRBD2,TRBV5-6,NA,TRBJ2-1,TGTGCCAGCAGCTGGAGACTAGCGGGAGACAATGAGCAGTTCTTC,CASSWRLAGDNEQFF
TRBD1,TRBV2,NA,TRBJ1-2,TGTGCCAGCATGACTGGACAGGGCTACTATGGCTACACCTTC,CASMTGQGYYGYTF
NA,TRBV6-5,NA,TRBJ2-5,TGTGCCAGCAGTACCGCCGGGACGGGCCAAGAGACCCAGTACTTC,CASSTAGTGQETQYF
NA,TRBV6-5,NA,TRBJ1-3,TGTGCCAGTGGGCTTTCTGGAAACACCATATATTTT,CASGLSGNTIYF
NA,TRBV19,few,TRBJ2-7,TGTGCCAGTAGCCTGACTACAGAGAACGGTGCCTACGAGCAGTACTTC,CASSLTTENGAYEQYF
TRBD1,TRBV10-3,NA,TRBJ1-1,TGTGCCATCAGGGGACAGCTCATGAACACTGAAGCTTTCTTT,CAIRGQLMNTEAFF
NA,TRBV7-6,NA,TRBJ1-4,TGTGCCAGCAGCCCCGTTGCGGTGTACGGGGGTGCAACTAATGAAAAACTGTTTTTT,CASSPVAVYGGATNEKLFF
NA,TRBV7-9,NA,TRBJ1-1,TGTGCCAGCAGCCAGGGAGCCAGGGTCGAAACTGAAGCTTTCTTT,CASSQGARVETEAFF
TRBD1,TRBV18,NA,TRBJ2-7,TGTGCCAGCTCACTAACGGGACAGGGGGGCTACGAGCAGTACTTC,CASSLTGQGGYEQYF
NA,TRBV7-6,NA,TRBJ2-7,TGTGCCAGCAGCTTAGTCGGTGACGGCTACGAGCAGTACTTC,CASSLVGDGYEQYF
NA,TRBV6-1,NA,TRBJ2-6,TGTGCCAGCAGTGTAGAGACGACGGTTTTTGGGGCCAACGTCCTGACTTTC,CASSVETTVFGANVLTF
NA,TRBV27,NA,TRBJ1-4,TGTGCCACCTCTCACCTCCAAAATGAAAAACTGTTTTTT,CATSHLQNEKLFF
NA,TRBV3-1/TRBV3-2,NA,TRBJ2-6,TGTGCCAGCAGCCAAGATTTGGTCTCTGGGGCCAACGTCCTGACTTTC,CASSQDLVSGANVLTF
TRBD1,TRBV5-1,NA,TRBJ1-2,TGCGCCAGCAGCTCACAGGGGGAGCCTAACTATGGCTACACCTTC,CASSSQGEPNYGYTF
TRBD1,TRBV27,NA,TRBJ1-4,TGTGCCAGCAGTTTAAGGCCTCTATTCCGGGACAGGGAGATGGCCTGGGATGAAAAACTGTTTTTT,CASSLRPLFRDREMAWDEKLFF
TRBD1,TRBV14,NA,TRBJ1-6,TGTGCCAGCAGCCGGACAGGGAAGAATTCACCCCTCCACTTT,CASSRTGKNSPLHF
NA,TRBV16,NA,TRBJ1-1,TGTGCCAGCAGCCCCTCGGACGAAGCTTTCTTT,CASSPSDEAFF
NA,TRBV20-1,NA,TRBJ1-2,TGCAGTTGCATCCGGAACTATGGCTACACCTTC,CSCIRNYGYTF
TRBD1,TRBV6-5,NA,TRBJ1-2,TGTGCCAGCAGGGTGGACAGGGGAGGCTATGGCTACACCTTC,CASRVDRGGYGYTF
TRBD2,TRBV3-1/TRBV3-2,NA,TRBJ2-2,TGTGCCAGCAGCCGAGTAGCTAGCGGGTCCTCTGGGGGCACCGGGGAGCTGTTTTTT,CASSRVASGSSGGTGELFF
NA,TRBV18,NA,TRBJ1-4,TGTGCCAGCTCACCAGGGACTAATGAAAAACTGTTTTTT,CASSPGTNEKLFF
NA,TRBV7-9,NA,TRBJ1-5,TGTGCCAGCAGCTTAGAAGGGTTTCAGCCCCAGCATTTT,CASSLEGFQPQHF
NA,TRBV3-1/TRBV3-2,NA,TRBJ1-5,TGTGCCAGCAGCCAAGTAAATAATCAGCCCCAGCATTTT,CASSQVNNQPQHF
NA,TRBV2,NA,TRBJ2-2,TGTGCCAGCAGTGAATCCACCAGGTCCGGGGAGCTGTTTTTT,CASSESTRSGELFF
TRBD1,TRBV9,NA,TRBJ2-7,TGTGCCAGCAGCGTCTCCGGGACAGCAAGTTACGAGCAGTACTTC,CASSVSGTASYEQYF
TRBD1,TRBV28,NA,TRBJ1-4,TGTGCCAGCAGTTCCCCGGGGACAGGCACCGAAAAACTGTTTTTT,CASSSPGTGTEKLFF
NA,TRBV5-5,NA,TRBJ2-7,TGTGCCAGCAGCTTGTCGCGTATACGTACCTACGAGCAGTACTTC,CASSLSRIRTYEQYF